Presented here are 30 T cell receptor beta chains from one specimen sequenced in a study of identical twins. TCRdb recomputed calls from the 5' RACE reads with MiXCR, one row per CDR3 protein. The table has hundreds of thousands of distinct CDR3 sequences, 15% to 20% seen once. This sample also belongs to another study, concerning T cells expressing NK-cell markers.

The sequenced sample was PBMCs. These receptors were collected from a woman in her late teens or twenties in good health.

The rearrangement uses TRBV5-6 and TRBJ2-7; D not certain. The CDR3 length is 14 residues. The V and J ends lost 5 bases and 5 bases respectively, with 17 bases between them. Germline CDR1 reads SGHDT; CDR2 reads YYEEEE. The CDR3 spells CASRWTDDRDEQYF. Written as DNA, the CDR3 is TGTGCCAGCAGATGGACGGATGACCGTGACGAGCAGTACTTC.

This clonotype occurred a few times. This chain uses TRBV6-4 with TRBJ1-1; D gene ambiguous. Trimming cost V 4 bases and J 11 bases, with 14 bases left between them. Germline loops: CDR1 MRHNA, CDR2 SNTAGT. The CDR3 is 12 residues long. As DNA, the CDR3 is TGTGCCAGCAGTGTCTACGGGAATATGGCTTTCTTT. Its translation is CASSVYGNMAFF.

This clonotype was counted only a few times. This sequence joins TRBV5-8 and TRBJ2-2, with TRBD2 identical over 9 bases. The ends lost 4 bases at V and 2 bases at J; junction bases unmatched: 6. Germline assignment: CDR1 SGHTS and CDR2 YDEGEE. This CDR3 is built from 16 residues. CDR3 region: CASSTRTSVNTGELFF. CDR3 DNA: TGTGCCAGCAGCACAAGGACTAGCGTAAACACCGGGGAGCTGTTTTTT.

This rearrangement joins TRBV6-2 or TRBV6-3 to TRBJ2-5; TRBD2 agrees at 13 bases. In germline, CDR1 is MNHEY, CDR2 SVGEGT. The CDR3 contains 16 residues. V lost 7 bases and J lost 3; bases outside the gene matches: 8. This chain's CDR3 is CASTDGLAGVKETQYF. In nucleotides, the CDR3 is TGTGCCAGCACAGACGGACTAGCGGGGGTTAAAGAGACCCAGTACTTC.

About this clonotype: This could be a read error, since a much larger clone is one nucleotide away. V usage is TRBV10-3 and J usage is TRBJ2-3, with TRBD2 matching over 12 bases. The V segment lost 6 bases and the J segment 1 base; nucleotides outside the gene matches: 2. The germline V gene encodes CDR1 ENHRY and CDR2 SYGVKD. The CDR3 is made up of 15 amino acids. The CDR3 region is CAISRLAGGTDTQYF. For the CDR3, the DNA is TGTGCCATCAGCCGACTAGCGGGGGGCACAGATACGCAGTATTTT.

This clonotype was recorded a few times. This chain uses TRBV7-9 with TRBJ2-1, with 8 bases lining up with TRBD1. Germline V gene data show CDR1 as SEHNR and CDR2 as FQNEAQ (reference sequence). The junction had 5 bases not matched to a gene; V was cut back by 8 bases and J by 2 bases. The CDR3 has 14 residues. CDR3: CASEGQVTYNEQFF. The CDR3 coding sequence is TGTGCCAGCGAGGGACAGGTGACCTACAATGAGCAGTTCTTC.

V usage is TRBV9 and J usage is TRBJ2-1; 12 positions match TRBD1. From germline, CDR1 is SGDLS and CDR2 YYNGEE. This CDR3 contains 16 residues. Unmatched junction bases numbered 8, after V lost 3 bases and J lost 7 bases. The CDR3 sequence: CASSARRDRGRNEQFF. In DNA form, the CDR3 reads TGTGCCAGCAGCGCCCGCCGGGACAGGGGGCGTAATGAGCAGTTCTTC.

The V gene is TRBV5-1, the J gene TRBJ1-2; possible D gene TRBD1, 5 bases. The CDR3 totals 13 residues. Germline assignment: CDR1 SGHRS and CDR2 YFSETQ. V dropped 4 bases and J dropped 4 bases, with 11 bases sitting between them. The CDR3: CASSAGPLYGYTF. CDR3 coding DNA: TGCGCCAGCAGCGCGGGACCGCTCTATGGCTACACCTTC.

The chain carries TRBV6-5 and TRBJ2-7, with unresolved D. This CDR3 has 16 amino acids. Germline CDR1 is MNHEY and CDR2 is SVGAGI. Trimming cost V 2 bases and J 3 bases, with 17 bases left between them. The CDR3 loop reads CASSYGIGLQLYEQYF. CDR3 DNA sequence: TGTGCCAGCAGTTACGGGATAGGGCTTCAACTCTACGAGCAGTACTTC.

This clonotype was observed a few times. The V and J genes are TRBV7-2 and TRBJ2-5; TRBD2 agrees at 7 bases. Germline V lookup: CDR1 SGHTA, CDR2 FQGNSA. The CDR3 is 14 amino acids. The V segment lost 4 bases and the J segment 2 bases; nucleotides outside the gene matches: 4. The DNA of the CDR3 is TGTGCCAGCAGCTCAACGGGACTACAAGAGACCCAGTACTTC. This encodes CASSSTGLQETQYF.

This clonotype has more than one count but fewer than ten. The genes are TRBV29-1 and TRBJ1-1; D remains ambiguous. Germline assignment: CDR1 SQVTM and CDR2 ANQGSEA. CDR3 length: 12 amino acids. Trimming stripped 4 bases from V and 2 bases from J, with 8 bases between. CDR3 residues: CSVALYNTEAFF. In DNA form, the CDR3 reads TGCAGCGTTGCCCTATATAACACTGAAGCTTTCTTT.

This clonotype was detected a few times. The V gene is TRBV4-2, the J gene TRBJ2-4; TRBD2 matches at 8 bases. Germline assignment: CDR1 LGHNA and CDR2 YNFKEQ. CDR3 length: 20 amino acids. V lost 4 bases to trimming and J lost 1 base; unmatched junction nucleotides: 18. The CDR3: CASSRPGTSRGGNAKNIQYF. CDR3 nucleotides: TGTGCCAGCAGCCGACCCGGGACTAGTAGGGGGGGGAATGCCAAAAACATTCAGTACTTC.

The gene calls are TRBV6-5 and TRBJ1-1; D unclear. CDR1 is MNHEY and CDR2 is SVGAGI in the germline V gene. This CDR3 has 14 residues. V lost 4 bases to trimming and J lost 1 base, with 10 bases between them. CDR3 in amino acids: CASSSSQTNTEAFF. CDR3 DNA sequence: TGTGCCAGCAGTTCGTCACAGACGAACACTGAAGCTTTCTTT.

This clonotype has just a few counts. The chain links TRBV27 to TRBJ2-3; D is ambiguous. The CDR3 has 11 residues. The germline gives CDR1 MNHEY, CDR2 SMNVEV (reference sequence). V was trimmed by 7 bases and J by 2 bases, leaving 4 bases between them. The CDR3 reads CASKYTDTQYF. The DNA for the CDR3 is TGTGCCAGCAAGTACACAGATACGCAGTATTTT.

V gene TRBV12-3 or TRBV12-4 combines with J gene TRBJ1-2; TRBD1 aligns across 9 bases. V gave up 3 bases and J gave up 6 bases; unmatched junction bases: 5. The CDR3 contains 14 residues. The CDR3 reads CASSFGQGIDGYTF. In DNA, the CDR3 is TGTGCCAGCAGTTTCGGACAGGGGATAGATGGCTACACCTTC.

In this sample, this clonotype turned up a few times. V is TRBV5-1 and J is TRBJ2-5; D may be TRBD2 (5 bases). The CDR3 is 14 residues long. Germline CDR1 reads SGHRS; CDR2 reads YFSETQ. The germline V and J ends were trimmed by 4 bases and 5 bases, with 15 bases remaining between them. The CDR3 DNA sequence: TGCGCCAGCAGCACCCTTCCCGGGAAGGAGACCCAGTACTTC. Its translation is CASSTLPGKETQYF.

This clonotype has more than one count but fewer than ten. V gene TRBV20-1 combines with J gene TRBJ1-2, with D possibly TRBD1 on 6 matching bases. Germline loops: CDR1 DFQATT, CDR2 SNEGSKA (reference sequence). The CDR3 runs to 13 residues. Trimming took 5 bases from V and 6 from J, leaving 16 bases between them. The DNA for the CDR3 is TGCAGTGCTGGGCCACGGGGGGCGAATGGCTACACCTTC. It encodes CSAGPRGANGYTF.

Written as DNA, the CDR3 is TGCAGTGCTAGATCCGGACTAGCGGGCTTAGACTACAATGAGCAGTTCTTC. It is translated as CSARSGLAGLDYNEQFF. V usage is TRBV20-1 and J usage is TRBJ2-1, with 11 bases aligning to TRBD2. V was pared by 2 bases and J by 3 bases, with 9 bases of the junction left unmatched. The CDR3 runs 17 residues. In germline, CDR1 is DFQATT, CDR2 SNEGSKA (reference sequence).

This CDR3 reads CASSFVGEGGNEQFF. CDR3 DNA sequence: TGTGCCAGCAGTTTCGTGGGGGAGGGCGGCAATGAGCAGTTCTTC. The J gene is TRBJ2-1, the V gene TRBV27, with TRBD2 matching 7 bases. The CDR3 length is 15 residues. From germline, CDR1 is MNHEY and CDR2 SMNVEV (reference sequence). The ends lost 3 bases at V and 6 bases at J; junction bases unmatched: 8.

The chain uses TRBV18 and TRBJ2-1; 10 nucleotides match TRBD2. The germline gives CDR1 KGHSH, CDR2 LQKENI. This CDR3 region has 15 residues. After removal of 6 bases from V and 4 bases from J, the junction contained 6 bases not matched to a gene. DNA for the CDR3: TGTGCCAGCTCGCCCACAGCGGGAGGGTACAATGAGCAGTTCTTC. Amino acid sequence: CASSPTAGGYNEQFF.

The V and J genes are TRBV20-1 and TRBJ2-5; 13 positions agree with TRBD2. Trimming at V came to 2 bases and at J to 5 bases, leaving 5 bases not matched to a gene. The germline V gene encodes CDR1 DFQATT and CDR2 SNEGSKA (reference sequence). The CDR3 contains 15 residues. For the CDR3, the DNA is TGCAGTGCTAGAAGACTAGCGGGAGGAGGGGAGACCCAGTACTTC. It specifies CSARRLAGGGETQYF.

This chain joins TRBV9 and TRBJ2-7, with 8 bases aligning to TRBD2. Per the germline V gene, CDR1 is SGDLS and CDR2 is YYNGEE. This CDR3 is 15 amino acids long. The V gene end was trimmed by 0 bases and the J gene end by 9 bases; junction bases not matched to a gene: 11. The DNA of the CDR3 is TGTGCCAGCAGCGTAGAGGGAGGGACTAGAAGTCGGCAGTACTTC. This translates into CASSVEGGTRSRQYF.

The CDR3 DNA is TGTGCCAGCAGTTTCCAGGGCAGCATCTACGAGCAGTACTTC. Its translation: CASSFQGSIYEQYF. The rearrangement uses TRBV12-3 or TRBV12-4 and TRBJ2-7; TRBD1 is a possible D gene (5 bases). The CDR3 contains 14 residues. V lost 3 bases and J lost 3, with 12 bases in between.

A few counts support this clonotype. This sequence joins TRBV20-1 and TRBJ1-5; 9 bases fit TRBD1. The germline gives CDR1 DFQATT, CDR2 SNEGSKA (reference sequence). Losses at the gene ends were 2 bases for V and 4 bases for J; bases not matched to a gene: 6. The CDR3 has 15 amino acids. CDR3 DNA: TGCAGTGCTAGATCAGGGACAGGGCTAAATCAGCCCCAGCATTTT. This translates into CSARSGTGLNQPQHF.

This clonotype was seen repeatedly, ten times or more. The V call is TRBV12-3 or TRBV12-4, the J call TRBJ2-1; D not certain. V was pared by 1 base and J by 4 bases, with 11 bases between. This CDR3 region has 15 residues. The CDR3 here is CASSLGPLNYNEQFF. In nucleotides, the CDR3 is TGTGCCAGCAGTTTAGGGCCGTTAAATTACAATGAGCAGTTCTTC.

This clonotype was seen more than once but under ten times. This rearrangement joins TRBV7-9 to TRBJ2-3; TRBD2 matches at 9 bases. The length of the CDR3 is 17 residues. Germline CDR1 SEHNR, CDR2 FQNEAQ (reference sequence). V shed 3 bases, J shed 1 base, and the junction held 8 bases outside the gene matches. The CDR3 protein is CASSFLQTSGGTDTQYF. The CDR3 region has the DNA TGTGCCAGCAGCTTCCTCCAGACTAGCGGAGGCACAGATACGCAGTATTTT. The whole variable domain, filled in from reference TRBV7-9 and TRBJ2-3, reads DTGVSQNPRHKITKRGQNVTFRCDPISEHNRLYWYRQTLGQGPEFLTYFQNEAQLEKSRLLSDRFSAERPKGSFSTLEIQRTEQGDSAMYLCASSFLQTSGGTDTQYFGPGTRLTVL.

This clonotype was counted between two and nine times. This chain links TRBV2 with TRBJ1-1, with no clear D. V lost 10 bases to trimming and J lost 8 bases, with 20 bases between them. The CDR3 totals 13 residues. Germline CDR1 and CDR2: SNHLY and FYNNEI. CDR3 sequence (DNA): TGTGCCACTTCTCATGGGAATTCGGTGGAAGCTTTCTTT. Protein: CATSHGNSVEAFF. Full variable domain (rest looked up from reference TRBV2 and TRBJ1-1): EPEVTQTPSHQVTQMGQEVILRCVPISNHLYFYWYRQILGQKVEFLVSFYNNEISEKSEIFDDQFSVERPDGSNFTLKIRSTKLEDSAMYFCATSHGNSVEAFFGQGTRLTVV.

The chain is built from TRBV12-3 or TRBV12-4 and TRBJ2-1, with D unresolved. The V end was cut by 9 bases, the J end by 9 bases, with 12 bases between. The CDR3 covers 11 residues. CDR3 nucleotides: TGTGCCAGTAAGACCCCTGTTGAGCAGTTCTTC. It yields the protein CASKTPVEQFF.

This clonotype was counted a few times. The chain links TRBV12-3 or TRBV12-4 to TRBJ1-5; 8 positions agree with TRBD1. The CDR3 runs to 17 residues. The junction had 10 bases not matched to a gene; V was cut back by 2 bases and J by 4 bases. In DNA, the CDR3 is TGTGCCAGCAGTTTATCCTGGACAGGGAGAAGTAATCAGCCCCAGCATTTT. Translating gives CASSLSWTGRSNQPQHF.

The V gene is TRBV3-1, the J gene TRBJ2-1; the D is unclear. Germline V gene sequence: CDR1 LGHDT, CDR2 YNNKEL (reference sequence). The germline V and J ends were trimmed by 1 base and 9 bases, with 10 bases remaining between them. CDR3 length equals 13 residues. CDR3 protein: CASSQVVWGEQFF. CDR3 sequence (DNA): TGTGCCAGCAGCCAAGTCGTGTGGGGTGAGCAGTTCTTC.